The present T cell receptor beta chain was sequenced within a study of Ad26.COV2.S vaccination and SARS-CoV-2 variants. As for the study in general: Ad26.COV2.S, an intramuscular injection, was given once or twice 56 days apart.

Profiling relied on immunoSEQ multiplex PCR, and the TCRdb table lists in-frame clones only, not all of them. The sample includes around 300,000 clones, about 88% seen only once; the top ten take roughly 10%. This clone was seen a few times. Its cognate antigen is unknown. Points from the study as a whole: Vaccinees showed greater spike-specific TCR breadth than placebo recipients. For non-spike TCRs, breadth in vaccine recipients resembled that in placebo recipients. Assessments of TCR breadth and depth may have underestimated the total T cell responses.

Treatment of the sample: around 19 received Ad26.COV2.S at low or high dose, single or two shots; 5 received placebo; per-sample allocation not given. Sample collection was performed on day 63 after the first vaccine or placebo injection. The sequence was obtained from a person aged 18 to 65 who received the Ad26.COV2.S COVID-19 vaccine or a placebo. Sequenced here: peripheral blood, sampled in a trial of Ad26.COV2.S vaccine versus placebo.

CDR3 region: CASSPTGSHYEQYF. The CDR3 coding sequence is TGTGCCAGCAGCCCTACCGGGTCTCACTACGAGCAGTACTTC. This sequence joins TRBV7-3 and TRBJ2-7; D unresolved. V was clipped by 5 bases and J by 3 bases, with 14 bases between them. Germline V gene lookup returns CDR1 SGHTA and CDR2 FQGTGA. The CDR3 consists of 14 residues.